The 23 T cell receptor beta chains in this list originate from one sample, sequenced in a study of blood T cell repertoires in COVID-19. TCRdb's copy holds only in-frame clones and misses some; the assay was immunoSEQ multiplex PCR. The repertoire holds 300,000 to 400,000 clones, 88% seen once, with 3% to 4% in the top ten. The material sequenced was peripheral blood. The receptors originated from a woman in her 50s with active or convalescent COVID-19.

The rearrangement links TRBV19 to TRBJ1-2; 10 bases map to TRBD1. The CDR3 extends over 14 amino acids. V dropped 10 bases and J dropped 2; count of bases not matched to a gene: 7. The germline V gene encodes CDR1 LNHDA and CDR2 SQIVND (reference sequence). CDR3 sequence (DNA): TGTGCCACTGCAGACAGGGGGCCCAACTATGGCTACACCTTC. This gives the protein CATADRGPNYGYTF.

This clone was seen only a few times. The chain joins TRBV14 to TRBJ2-3, with 11 bases lining up with TRBD2. CDR1 SGHDN and CDR2 FVKESK come from the germline V gene. Losses at the gene ends were 1 base for V and 0 bases for J; bases not matched to a gene: 9. The CDR3 covers 19 residues. CDR3: CASSQATSGASSSTDTQYF. CDR3 DNA: TGTGCCAGCAGCCAAGCGACTAGCGGGGCAAGCTCTAGCACAGATACGCAGTATTTT.

This chain links TRBV4-1 with TRBJ1-2, with D possibly being TRBD1 (6 bases). Germline CDR1 is MGHRA and CDR2 is YSYEKL. V lost 0 bases and J lost 3, with 8 bases in between. The CDR3 is 14 residues long. In nucleotides, the CDR3 is TGCGCCAGCAGCCAAGAGGACAGTGACTATGGCTACACCTTC. It is translated as CASSQEDSDYGYTF.

This clone was detected only once. This chain joins TRBV7-2 and TRBJ2-2; the D gene is possibly TRBD1 (6 bases). Germline V lookup: CDR1 SGHTA, CDR2 FQGNSA. CDR3 length equals 16 residues. V lost 1 base, J lost 0 bases, and 9 bases lay in between. The CDR3: CASSLDGQSNTGELFF. The CDR3 DNA reads as TGTGCCAGCAGCTTAGATGGACAGTCGAACACCGGGGAGCTGTTTTTT.

CDR3 coding DNA: TGTGCCAGCTCACCAACGGGGACTAGCAACGAGCAGTACTTC. It translates to CASSPTGTSNEQYF. This chain links TRBV18 with TRBJ2-7, with 9 nucleotides matching TRBD2. The germline CDR1 and CDR2 sequences are KGHSH and LQKENI. Germline trimming cut 2 bases from V and 5 bases from J; bases unmatched to any gene: 4. This CDR3 comprises 14 residues.

The genes are TRBV7-2 and TRBJ1-5; D gene uncertain. V shed 0 bases and J shed 1 base, with 13 bases lying between them. CDR3 size: 17 residues. The germline V gene has CDR1 SGHTA and CDR2 FQGNSA. CDR3 DNA sequence: TGTGCCAGCAGCTTAGCGCTCGAACTCAGGAGCAATCAGCCCCAGCATTTT. It codes for CASSLALELRSNQPQHF.

The rearrangement links TRBV19 to TRBJ1-2; 10 positions agree with TRBD1. The CDR3 is 14 amino acids. Germline-derived CDR1 and CDR2 are LNHDA and SQIVND (reference sequence). Trimming at V came to 9 bases and at J to 2 bases, leaving 6 bases not matched to a gene. The CDR3 nucleotides read TGTGCCAGCCCCCGGACAGGGGGGAACTATGGCTACACCTTC. Translating gives CASPRTGGNYGYTF.

This rearrangement joins TRBV6-2 or TRBV6-3 to TRBJ1-6, with 7 bases that match TRBD1. CDR3 length: 18 residues. Unmatched junction bases numbered 17, after V lost 6 bases and J lost 6 bases. Per germline, CDR1 MNHEY and CDR2 SVGEGT. CDR3 sequence: CASSPRDLRRGLNSPLHF. The DNA of the CDR3 is TGTGCCAGCAGCCCTCGGGACTTAAGAAGGGGGCTTAATTCACCCCTCCACTTT.

The chain uses TRBV12-5 and TRBJ2-5; 11 bases agree with TRBD1. The CDR3 has 14 amino acids. V gave up 6 bases and J gave up 7 bases; unmatched junction bases: 7. The germline V gene encodes CDR1 LGHNT and CDR2 FRNRAP. The CDR3 loop reads CASGQDGTGGTQYF. DNA of the CDR3: TGTGCTAGTGGCCAGGATGGGACAGGGGGGACCCAGTACTTC.

This sequence joins TRBV5-8 and TRBJ1-2; TRBD1 is a possible D gene (6 bases). The CDR3 is 15 residues long. The germline gives CDR1 SGHTS, CDR2 YDEGEE. The V and J ends lost 0 bases and 6 bases respectively, with 15 bases between them. The CDR3 nucleotides are TGTGCCAGCAGCTTGGTAGGGGGAGATGTGGATGGCTACACCTTC. It specifies CASSLVGGDVDGYTF.

The J gene is TRBJ2-1, the V gene TRBV4-1, with 14 bases that match TRBD2. The CDR3 has 16 residues. Germline trimming cut 1 base from V and 4 bases from J; bases unmatched to any gene: 0. Germline assignment: CDR1 MGHRA and CDR2 YSYEKL. CDR3 in DNA: TGCGCCAGCAGCCAAGGACTAGCGGGGGGGTACAATGAGCAGTTCTTC. Its translation: CASSQGLAGGYNEQFF.

CDR3 region: CASSVAATDTQYF. In DNA form, the CDR3 reads TGTGCCAGCAGTGTAGCGGCCACAGATACGCAGTATTTT. This chain connects TRBV6-4 to TRBJ2-3; perhaps TRBD2 as D (6 bases). V was shortened by 4 bases and J by 2 bases, with 7 bases between the two germline ends. Germline CDR1 MRHNA, CDR2 SNTAGT. The CDR3 has 13 residues.

J is TRBJ2-7 and V is TRBV27; D is possibly TRBD1 (6 bases). CDR3 length: 15 residues. CDR1 MNHEY and CDR2 SMNVEV come from the germline V gene (reference sequence). Trimming cost V 4 bases and J 7 bases, with 20 bases left between them. Here the CDR3 DNA reads TGTGCCAGCAGTTCCCAGGGCAGGGGTGCTAGGGAGCAGTACTTC. Translated: CASSSQGRGAREQYF.

This sequence joins TRBV5-1 and TRBJ2-5; D unresolved. Looked up from germline, CDR1 is SGHRS and CDR2 is YFSETQ. The V gene lost 0 bases and the J gene lost 0 bases, with 6 bases spanning the gap. CDR3 size: 14 residues. The CDR3: CASSLANYQETQYF. Here the CDR3 DNA reads TGCGCCAGCAGCTTGGCTAATTACCAAGAGACCCAGTACTTC.

The chain recombines TRBV7-6 with TRBJ1-4; tentative D call: TRBD1 (6 bases). This CDR3 contains 14 residues. Germline V gene sequence: CDR1 SGHVS, CDR2 FNYEAQ. V shed 5 bases and J shed 5 bases, with 12 bases lying between them. The CDR3 DNA reads as TGTGCCAGCAGCCAGGGCAGGGGCAATGAAAAACTGTTTTTT. As protein: CASSQGRGNEKLFF.

The chain links TRBV7-2 to TRBJ1-2; D unresolved. The CDR3 extends over 13 amino acids. The germline CDR1 and CDR2 sequences are SGHTA and FQGNSA. V lost 5 bases and J lost 2, with 9 bases in between. The CDR3 DNA is TGTGCCAGCAGCCCGACACAGAACTATGGCTACACCTTC. Amino acid sequence: CASSPTQNYGYTF.

The V gene is TRBV6-1, the J gene TRBJ1-2; a possible D gene is TRBD1 (5 bases). The CDR3 runs 14 residues. Germline lookup yields CDR1 MNHNS and CDR2 SASEGT. Trimming shortened V by 3 bases and J by 4 bases, and 12 bases separated the two germline ends. Here the CDR3 DNA reads TGTGCCAGCAGTGAGTTCCTGACAGTCTATGGCTACACCTTC. Translating it yields CASSEFLTVYGYTF.

The DNA for the CDR3 is TGTGCCAGCAGCTTAGGACTAGCGGGAGTTCAGTACTTC. Protein product: CASSLGLAGVQYF. V is TRBV11-2 and J is TRBJ2-4; 12 bases map to TRBD2. Losses at the gene ends were 1 base for V and 11 bases for J; bases not matched to a gene: 0. The length of the CDR3 is 13 residues. Germline assignment: CDR1 SGHAT and CDR2 FQNNGV.

This clone was found once. DNA of the CDR3: TGTGCCAGCAGTGAACGGACAGCCACAGATACGCAGTATTTT. Encoded protein: CASSERTATDTQYF. V usage is TRBV6-1 and J usage is TRBJ2-3, with D perhaps matching TRBD1 (6 bases). Germline V gives CDR1 MNHNS, CDR2 SASEGT. The CDR3 is 14 amino acids. With 2 bases removed from V and 2 bases from J, the gap between germline ends came to 8 bases.

This clone has just a few counts. V and J are TRBV30 and TRBJ2-3; 7 bases are shared with TRBD2. This CDR3 has 20 residues. The junction had 19 bases not matched to a gene; V was cut back by 1 base and J by 0 bases. In germline, CDR1 is GTSNPN, CDR2 SVGIG (reference sequence). In DNA form, the CDR3 reads TGTGCCTGGAGTGGAATAACAACCGGGACTATCTACACTAGCACAGATACGCAGTATTTT. Translation: CAWSGITTGTIYTSTDTQYF.

In its sample, this clone was seen a few times. The chain links TRBV27 to TRBJ1-5, with 11 bases fitting TRBD1. Germline CDR1 and CDR2: MNHEY and SMNVEV (reference sequence). The J segment lost 7 bases and the V segment lost 5 bases, leaving 13 bases of the junction unmatched. The CDR3 is 17 amino acids. CDR3 nucleotide sequence: TGTGCCAGCAGTCCAAGGACAGGGGGCCCTCTAAGGCAGCCCCAGCATTTT. Translating gives CASSPRTGGPLRQPQHF.

The chain has TRBV4-1 and TRBJ1-2, with 8 bases that match TRBD1. The germline V gene has CDR1 MGHRA and CDR2 YSYEKL. The CDR3 totals 17 residues. Trimming cost V 0 bases and J 2 bases; bases outside gene matches: 8. The CDR3 coding sequence is TGCGCCAGCAGCCAAGATTTGCAGGGGGCGACCAACTATGGCTACACCTTC. This gives the protein CASSQDLQGATNYGYTF.

The chain recombines TRBV6-4 with TRBJ2-3, with 7 bases aligning to TRBD1. The CDR3 extends over 16 amino acids. V shed 6 bases, J shed 2 bases, and the junction held 11 bases outside the gene matches. Germline V gives CDR1 MRHNA, CDR2 SNTAGT. CDR3 DNA sequence: TGTGCCAGCAGCCTATTTTCCGGGACAGCCACAGATACGCAGTATTTT. It codes for CASSLFSGTATDTQYF.